This entry concerns a single T cell receptor beta chain. What it recognizes is unknown. The read falls 3 residues short of the CDR3 end, and the missing part is taken from the germline J gene. The source of the sample is a study of T cells in women clearing cervical HPV infection. This CDR3 has 16 amino acids. The germline V gene encodes CDR1 LGHNT and CDR2 FRNRAP. The V gene end was trimmed by 3 bases and the J gene end by 0 bases; junction bases not matched to a gene: 7. Overall study results and limits: TRBV6-7 relative abundance averaged roughly 0.099% in cases and 0.16% in controls.

Average input was approximately 1,200 ng genomic DNA for immunoSEQ TCR beta CDR3 amplification. The protocol was immunoSEQ multiplex PCR, while the TCRdb copy is restricted to in-frame clones and leaves out a portion. With 42,000 or so clones in the sample, the ten largest clones hold around 4.5%. Cervical HPV DNA detected by MY09/MY11 PCR, typed by dot-blot. The gene calls are TRBV12-5 and TRBJ2-7; 8 bases align to TRBD1. The sample comprised blood buffy coat. The source is a woman between 18 and 69 years old with a cervical HPV16 infection that either progressed to CIN3+ or cleared (not recorded which). The CDR3 region is CASGFPTGQASYEQYF. The covered CDR3 bases are TGTGCTAGTGGTTTCCCCACGGGACAGGCCTCCTACGAG.